This entry lists 15 T cell receptor beta chains sequenced from one sample in a study of cytomegalovirus exposure and HLA in healthy donors. The primer mix had 60 Vbeta and 13 Jbeta primers. Using immunoSEQ multiplex PCR, the repertoire was profiled, and TCRdb retains in-frame clones only, with some absent. Here the sample spans nearly 110,000 clones, about two thirds being singletons. Sequencing input: PBMCs. The receptors derive from a boy between 10 and 17 years old in good health and CMV-seronegative.

This chain links TRBV5-4 with TRBJ1-4; perhaps TRBD1 as D (6 bases). CDR3 length equals 14 residues. V lost 0 bases and J 7 bases, leaving 10 bases between the germline ends. Germline V gene sequence: CDR1 SGHNT, CDR2 YYREEE (reference sequence). CDR3 sequence (DNA): TGTGCCAGCAGCTTGGGGGGGCGCGGTGAAAAACTGTTTTTT. This gives the protein CASSLGGRGEKLFF.

The chain uses TRBV29-1 and TRBJ1-1; 7 positions match TRBD1. Losses at the gene ends were 7 bases for V and 3 bases for J; bases not matched to a gene: 11. The germline V gene has CDR1 SQVTM and CDR2 ANQGSEA. The CDR3 length is 14 residues. The CDR3 is CSAGRRQGDTEAFF. The CDR3 coding sequence is TGCAGCGCTGGGCGGCGACAGGGAGACACTGAAGCTTTCTTT. The full variable domain, completed using reference TRBV29-1 and TRBJ1-1, is SAVISQKPSRDICQRGTSLTIQCQVDSQVTMMFWYRQQPGQSLTLIATANQGSEATYESGFVIDKFPISRPNLTFSTLTVSNMSPEDSSIYLCSAGRRQGDTEAFFGQGTRLTVV.

This clone was recorded once. This chain uses TRBV15 with TRBJ2-7, with D unresolved. Germline CDR1 LNHNV, CDR2 YYDKDF (reference sequence). Between the trimmed V and J ends, which lost 1 base and 7 bases, there was a span of 11 bases. This CDR3 region has 13 residues. CDR3 protein: CATSRGVSGEQYF. The CDR3 region has the DNA TGTGCCACCAGCAGAGGGGTATCCGGGGAGCAGTACTTC.

The CDR3, as DNA: TGCGCCAGCAGCCTTGACACCTTGAACACTGAAGCTTTCTTT. This sequence encodes CASSLDTLNTEAFF. The chain combines TRBV5-1 with TRBJ1-1, with D unresolved. V lost 4 bases and J lost 0, with 10 bases in between. CDR1 is SGHRS, CDR2 YFSETQ, per germline. The CDR3 runs to 14 residues.

J is TRBJ2-1 and V is TRBV19, with 10 positions matching TRBD2. CDR1 is LNHDA and CDR2 is SQIVND in the germline V gene (reference sequence). The CDR3 spans 21 residues. Trimming cost V 5 bases and J 0 bases; bases outside gene matches: 19. CDR3 sequence: CASSPSGWLAGAVSSYNEQFF. In nucleotides, the CDR3 is TGTGCCAGTAGTCCTAGCGGGTGGCTAGCGGGAGCAGTAAGCTCCTACAATGAGCAGTTCTTC.

The chain is built from TRBV6-5 and TRBJ2-3; 8 bases align to TRBD1. The germline gives CDR1 MNHEY, CDR2 SVGAGI. V was clipped by 6 bases and J by 2 bases; unmatched bases: 7. The CDR3 length is 15 residues. CDR3 protein: CASRLDRAVTDTQYF. The CDR3 DNA follows: TGTGCCAGCAGACTGGACAGGGCGGTCACAGATACGCAGTATTTT.

The V and J genes are TRBV28 and TRBJ1-1; D call uncertain. Per the germline V gene, CDR1 is MDHEN and CDR2 is SYDVKM. The CDR3 runs 16 residues. V lost 2 bases and J lost 7, with 20 bases in between. Here the CDR3 reads CASSLIIAWRGNEAFF. DNA for the CDR3: TGTGCCAGCAGTTTAATCATCGCGTGGAGAGGGAATGAAGCTTTCTTT.

The V gene is TRBV10-1, the J gene TRBJ2-7; 7 bases are shared with TRBD2. The CDR3 is made up of 14 amino acids. The germline CDR1 and CDR2 sequences are WNHNN and SYGVQD (reference sequence). With 2 bases clipped from V and 4 bases from J, the junction kept 5 bases outside the gene matches. The CDR3 DNA reads as TGCGCCAGCAGTGAGATGGCTAGCGGATACGAGCAGTACTTC. It is translated as CASSEMASGYEQYF.

The V call is TRBV5-1, the J call TRBJ2-3, with TRBD2 identical over 10 bases. There are 16 residues in the CDR3. The germline V gene encodes CDR1 SGHRS and CDR2 YFSETQ. Losses at the gene ends were 3 bases for V and 1 base for J; bases not matched to a gene: 5. The CDR3: CASSSSGTSGTDTQYF. The CDR3 bases are TGCGCCAGCAGCTCATCCGGGACTAGCGGCACAGATACGCAGTATTTT.

The rearrangement uses TRBV5-8 and TRBJ2-6; 7 bases agree with TRBD2. Looked up from germline, CDR1 is SGHTS and CDR2 is YDEGEE. CDR3 size: 16 residues. With V trimmed by 2 bases and J by 3 bases, 5 bases remained unmatched. CDR3 nucleotides: TGTGCCAGCAGCTTAGCGGGGTATGGTGGGGCCAACGTCCTGACTTTC. Protein product: CASSLAGYGGANVLTF.

This clone was picked up a small number of times. The chain recombines TRBV7-9 with TRBJ1-1; TRBD1 matches at 7 bases. The CDR3 length is 16 residues. Germline V lookup: CDR1 SEHNR, CDR2 FQNEAQ (reference sequence). The V and J ends lost 5 bases and 3 bases, in that order; junction bases with no gene match: 12. CDR3 DNA sequence: TGTGCCAGCAGCGATCTACCCGGGACAGCTTACACTGAAGCTTTCTTT. Its protein is CASSDLPGTAYTEAFF.

J is TRBJ1-4 and V is TRBV28, with TRBD1 as a possible D gene (6 bases). From germline, CDR1 is MDHEN and CDR2 SYDVKM. The length of the CDR3 is 14 residues. The V and J ends lost 5 bases and 6 bases respectively, with 13 bases between them. The CDR3 protein is CASSVRGGYEKLFF. CDR3 nucleotides: TGTGCCAGCAGTGTCAGGGGAGGGTATGAAAAACTGTTTTTT.

V and J are TRBV6-4 and TRBJ2-3, with 9 bases fitting TRBD2. This CDR3 spans 16 amino acids. V lost 0 bases, J lost 2 bases, and 3 bases stayed unmatched. Germline CDR1 and CDR2: MRHNA and SNTAGT. CDR3 residues: CASSDSASGDTDTQYF. The CDR3 DNA reads as TGTGCCAGCAGTGACTCGGCTAGCGGGGACACAGATACGCAGTATTTT.

This chain uses TRBV7-9 with TRBJ1-6, with TRBD1 matching 8 bases. Trimming at V came to 5 bases and at J to 7 bases, leaving 7 bases not matched to a gene. The CDR3 has 15 amino acids. Germline V CDR1 and CDR2: SEHNR, FQNEAQ (reference sequence). CDR3 sequence: CASSGRQGFNSPLHF. The CDR3 DNA reads as TGTGCCAGCAGCGGGAGACAGGGGTTCAATTCACCCCTCCACTTT.

The chain employs TRBV4-2 and TRBJ2-3; 10 positions agree with TRBD2. Trimming took 0 bases from V and 4 from J; bases not matched to a gene: 1. CDR3 length: 15 amino acids. Germline-derived CDR1 and CDR2 are LGHNA and YNFKEQ. The CDR3 reads CASSQEAGGPDTQYF. CDR3 DNA sequence: TGTGCCAGCAGCCAAGAAGCGGGAGGGCCAGATACGCAGTATTTT.